These 25 T cell receptor beta chains were all obtained from the same sample, sequenced in a study of blood T cells in healthy people across ages. Alongside a J-beta primer mix, a sample-barcoded 5' primer served in a second PCR lasting roughly 7 to 12 cycles. TCRdb re-derived calls from the 5' RACE reads in MiXCR, one entry per CDR3 protein. Here the sample spans approximately 1.5 million distinct CDR3 sequences, 30% to 40% being singletons. Input material: blood. These TCRs come from a young woman in good health.

The rearrangement links TRBV12-3 or TRBV12-4 to TRBJ2-4, with 8 nucleotides matching TRBD1. Trimming cost V 4 bases and J 4 bases; bases outside gene matches: 3. This CDR3 is built from 14 residues. CDR3 sequence: CASSSDRGKNIQYF. For the CDR3, the DNA is TGTGCCAGCAGTTCTGACAGGGGTAAAAACATTCAGTACTTC.

The chain couples TRBV4-1 to TRBJ2-1; tentatively, D is TRBD1 (5 bases). Germline values: CDR1 MGHRA, CDR2 YSYEKL. The CDR3 covers 15 residues. V was cut by 5 bases and J by 0 bases, with 11 bases left in between. In DNA, the CDR3 is TGCGCCAGCAGCACTCTTACAGGCTCCTACAATGAGCAGTTCTTC. It yields the protein CASSTLTGSYNEQFF.

This clonotype was counted at least ten times. The chain links TRBV6-5 to TRBJ2-7; a possible D gene is TRBD1 (5 bases). Deletions cut 5 bases from V and 4 bases from J, with 12 bases between. Germline-derived CDR1 and CDR2 are MNHEY and SVGAGI. This CDR3 has 13 amino acids. DNA for the CDR3: TGTGCCAGCAGTGGACGACAGAGTTACGAGCAGTACTTC. This sequence encodes CASSGRQSYEQYF.

This clonotype turned up a few times. The CDR3 loop is CASSQAPLRGYTF. CDR3 DNA sequence: TGTGCCAGCAGCCAAGCACCCCTAAGGGGCTACACCTTC. The chain joins TRBV3-1 to TRBJ1-2; D not certain. CDR1 is LGHDT and CDR2 is YNNKEL in the germline V gene (reference sequence). V lost 1 base to trimming and J lost 8 bases, with 11 bases between them. This CDR3 contains 13 residues.

There are a few counts of this clonotype. This chain connects TRBV29-1 to TRBJ1-1; 8 nucleotides align to TRBD1. CDR1 is SQVTM and CDR2 is ANQGSEA in the germline V gene. This CDR3 comprises 14 residues. V gave up 4 bases and J gave up 2 bases; unmatched junction bases: 6. For the CDR3, the DNA is TGCAGCGTTGTTAAGGACAGGGCTAACACTGAAGCTTTCTTT. This sequence encodes CSVVKDRANTEAFF.

The table lists this clonotype with a few counts. The CDR3 sequence is CASRKLAGSYNEQFF. The CDR3 region has the DNA TGTGCCAGCAGGAAACTAGCGGGGTCCTACAATGAGCAGTTCTTC. The genes are TRBV2 and TRBJ2-1; 10 positions agree with TRBD2. The CDR3 spans 15 residues. V gave up 6 bases and J gave up 1 base; unmatched junction bases: 3. CDR1 and CDR2 (germline): SNHLY, FYNNEI.

This clonotype was found a few times. The V gene is TRBV2, the J gene TRBJ1-2, with no clear D. CDR1 is SNHLY and CDR2 is FYNNEI in the germline V gene. Trimming stripped 0 bases from V and 0 bases from J, with 8 bases between. There are 15 residues in the CDR3. The CDR3 DNA reads as TGTGCCAGCAGTGAAGCCCAGATAGCTAACTATGGCTACACCTTC. Amino acids: CASSEAQIANYGYTF.

This chain connects TRBV12-3 or TRBV12-4 to TRBJ1-4; D gene ambiguous. CDR3 length: 13 amino acids. The ends were cut back, 6 bases at V and 2 bases at J, with 7 bases in the middle. CDR3 in amino acids: CASRGWTNEKLFF. The CDR3, as DNA: TGTGCCAGCAGGGGGTGGACTAATGAAAAACTGTTTTTT.

The chain joins TRBV6-6 to TRBJ1-4; D not certain. Germline CDR1 and CDR2: MNHNY and SVGAGI (reference sequence). V lost 2 bases and J 5 bases, leaving 15 bases between the germline ends. The CDR3 loop spans 16 amino acids. The CDR3 DNA is TGTGCCAGCAGTTACCGGACGGCTCGTAGAAATGAAAAACTGTTTTTT. It encodes CASSYRTARRNEKLFF.

This clonotype was counted between two and nine times. The chain combines TRBV2 with TRBJ2-1; D is unclear. V gave up 2 bases and J gave up 9 bases, with 11 bases separating them. Germline loops: CDR1 SNHLY, CDR2 FYNNEI. The CDR3 length is 13 residues. The CDR3 coding sequence is TGTGCCAGCAGTGAATCTAGATTGGGTGAGCAGTTCTTC. Amino acid sequence: CASSESRLGEQFF.

This rearrangement joins TRBV27 to TRBJ2-1; the D gene could be TRBD1 or TRBD2 (5 bases each). CDR1 is MNHEY, CDR2 SMNVEV, per germline (reference sequence). The CDR3 contains 17 residues. Trimming removed 3 bases from V and 4 bases from J, with 19 bases in between. Written as DNA, the CDR3 is TGTGCCAGCAGTTTTCCCGGGGTCGCCTCAGGGTACAATGAGCAGTTCTTC. It specifies CASSFPGVASGYNEQFF.

On this clonotype: At one of its ends the junction is not consistent with the germline gene, which may arise from a read error. The chain links TRBV10-3 to TRBJ1-1; TRBD1 is a possible D gene (6 bases). This CDR3 contains 14 residues. CDR1 and CDR2 (germline): ENHRY, SYGVKD. CDR3 DNA: TGTGCCAGCAGTTATTGGATGGGGGCGACTGAAGCTTTCTTT. Encoded protein: CASSYWMGATEAFF.

This clonotype was counted only a few times. The chain joins TRBV7-2 to TRBJ2-5; D possibly corresponds to TRBD1 (6 bases). The DNA matches TRBJ2-7 better at its end, which makes the J call doubtful. Germline V gives CDR1 SGHTA, CDR2 FQGNSA. There are 17 residues in the CDR3. The CDR3 protein is CASSLATGIMGHSEQYF. CDR3 bases: TGTGCCAGCAGCTTAGCGACAGGAATAATGGGGCATTCCGAGCAGTACTTC.

V gene TRBV11-2 combines with J gene TRBJ2-1; D is possibly TRBD2 (6 bases). The germline V and J ends were trimmed by 0 bases and 1 base, with 10 bases remaining between them. The CDR3 consists of 16 residues. CDR1 SGHAT and CDR2 FQNNGV come from the germline V gene. The CDR3 coding sequence is TGTGCCAGCAGCTTAGAACCGGCGGGATCCTACAATGAGCAGTTCTTC. Translated: CASSLEPAGSYNEQFF.

A few counts support this clonotype. The rearrangement uses TRBV12-3 or TRBV12-4 and TRBJ1-2, with D unresolved. CDR3 size: 14 residues. The V gene lost 3 bases and the J gene lost 1 base, with 9 bases spanning the gap. The CDR3 loop reads CASSLDDFNYGYTF. CDR3 nucleotide sequence: TGTGCCAGCAGTTTGGATGATTTTAACTATGGCTACACCTTC.

The J gene is TRBJ2-1, the V gene TRBV3-1; 10 bases agree with TRBD2. CDR3 length equals 15 residues. With V trimmed by 5 bases and J by 4 bases, 5 bases remained unmatched. Germline CDR1 LGHDT, CDR2 YNNKEL (reference sequence). CDR3 residues: CASSAAGGNYNEQFF. In nucleotides, the CDR3 is TGTGCCAGCAGCGCAGCGGGAGGGAATTACAATGAGCAGTTCTTC.

At least ten counts were recorded for this clonotype. The V call is TRBV4-1, the J call TRBJ2-1, with TRBD1 matching 7 bases. The CDR3 is 12 amino acids. V shed 4 bases and J 7 bases; nucleotides not matched to a gene: 1. Germline V gene sequence: CDR1 MGHRA, CDR2 YSYEKL. The CDR3: CASSPTGNEQFF. The CDR3 DNA is TGCGCCAGCAGCCCGACAGGGAATGAGCAGTTCTTC.

This clonotype was observed at least ten times. The V and J genes are TRBV15 and TRBJ2-5; no firm D call. In germline, CDR1 is LNHNV, CDR2 YYDKDF (reference sequence). With 4 bases removed from V and 2 bases from J, the gap between germline ends came to 11 bases. The CDR3 contains 14 residues. Here the CDR3 reads CATSKEQIQETQYF. DNA of the CDR3: TGTGCCACCAGCAAGGAGCAGATTCAAGAGACCCAGTACTTC. Full variable domain (missing parts from reference TRBV15 and TRBJ2-5): DAMVIQNPRYQVTQFGKPVTLSCSQTLNHNVMYWYQQKSSQAPKLLFHYYDKDFNNEADTPDNFQSRRPNTSFCFLDIRSPGLGDTAMYLCATSKEQIQETQYFGPGTRLLVL.

The rearrangement uses TRBV5-4 and TRBJ2-1; 9 bases map to TRBD2. Germline V gene sequence: CDR1 SGHNT, CDR2 YYREEE (reference sequence). CDR3 size: 19 residues. V shed 4 bases, J shed 1 base, and the junction held 15 bases outside the gene matches. The CDR3 spells CASSPTLFSGRRSYNEQFF. CDR3 bases: TGTGCCAGCAGCCCGACTTTATTTAGCGGGAGAAGATCCTACAATGAGCAGTTCTTC.

This clonotype showed up just a few times. CDR3 sequence: CSVGDTGELFF. DNA for the CDR3: TGCAGCGTTGGGGACACCGGGGAGCTGTTTTTT. The rearrangement uses TRBV29-1 and TRBJ2-2; D uncertain. Trimming took off 4 bases at V and 3 bases at J, with 3 bases between the two ends. The CDR3 has 11 residues. The V gene's germline CDR1 is SQVTM and CDR2 ANQGSEA.

A few counts support this clonotype. The rearrangement links TRBV9 to TRBJ2-1; 9 positions agree with TRBD2. The CDR3 spans 14 residues. Per germline, CDR1 SGDLS and CDR2 YYNGEE. The ends lost 5 bases at V and 7 bases at J; junction bases unmatched: 7. The CDR3 DNA reads TGTGCCAGCAGGCCTCTAGCGGGAAGAAATGAGCAGTTCTTC. This gives the protein CASRPLAGRNEQFF.

This clonotype showed up just a few times. The chain joins TRBV5-6 to TRBJ1-2; a possible D gene is TRBD1 (5 bases). Germline assignment: CDR1 SGHDT and CDR2 YYEEEE. This CDR3 is built from 17 residues. Trimming shortened V by 4 bases and J by 1 base, and 20 bases separated the two germline ends. CDR3 sequence: CASSLPDKLGVNYGYTF. CDR3 in DNA: TGTGCCAGCAGCCTCCCGGACAAACTCGGTGTTAACTATGGCTACACCTTC.

The chain employs TRBV30 and TRBJ1-6; no definite D call. Germline assignment: CDR1 GTSNPN and CDR2 SVGIG (reference sequence). Trimming left V 0 bases short and J 5 bases short, with 8 bases between. The CDR3 is 14 amino acids. Here the CDR3 DNA reads TGTGCCTGGAGTGTGGAACAGAATAATTCACCCCTCCACTTT. Encoded protein: CAWSVEQNNSPLHF.

The chain carries TRBV10-3 and TRBJ1-1; tentatively, D is TRBD1 (5 bases). This CDR3 has 14 amino acids. CDR1 and CDR2 from the germline V gene are ENHRY and SYGVKD. V was pared by 2 bases and J by 0 bases, with 7 bases between. CDR3 nucleotide sequence: TGTGCCATCAGTGAGGACAGATTGAACACTGAAGCTTTCTTT. It specifies CAISEDRLNTEAFF.

The chain combines TRBV7-3 with TRBJ2-1, with D perhaps TRBD1 (6 bases). The length of the CDR3 is 13 residues. The germline V gene encodes CDR1 SGHTA and CDR2 FQGTGA. Trimming removed 8 bases at V and 7 bases at J, with 15 bases between. CDR3 DNA sequence: TGTGCCAGCGGAGACGTACAGGGAAATGAGCAGTTCTTC. This translates into CASGDVQGNEQFF. Complete variable domain (other parts from reference TRBV7-3 and TRBJ2-1): GAGVSQTPSNKVTEKGKYVELRCDPISGHTALYWYRQSLGQGPEFLIYFQGTGAADDSGLPNDRFFAVRPEGSVSTLKIQRTERGDSAVYLCASGDVQGNEQFFGPGTRLTVL.